One and the same sample provided the 32 T cell receptor beta chains below, sequenced in a study of PD-L1 blockade in urothelial cancer. Clones were sequenced by immunoSEQ multiplex PCR, and TCRdb holds only the in-frame ones, with some missing. The table lists around 40,000 clones, 75% to 90% of them singletons. Source: PBMCs, taken around atezolizumab (anti-PD-L1) treatment. These receptors were obtained from a man between 60 and 75 years old with urothelial cancer.

The chain has TRBV11-2 and TRBJ2-6; D possibly corresponds to TRBD2 (5 bases). The length of the CDR3 is 17 residues. V was trimmed by 1 base and J by 3 bases, leaving 13 bases between them. Germline V gene data show CDR1 as SGHAT and CDR2 as FQNNGV. Written as DNA, the CDR3 is TGTGCCAGCAGCTTAGTTCTTAAGGGAGTTGGGGCCAACGTCCTGACTTTC. Protein: CASSLVLKGVGANVLTF.

This clone showed up just once. The chain employs TRBV2 and TRBJ1-2; TRBD1 agrees at 8 bases. V was clipped by 6 bases and J by 6 bases; unmatched bases: 12. Germline values: CDR1 SNHLY, CDR2 FYNNEI. The CDR3 is made up of 15 amino acids. CDR3 loop: CASRQESGGRNGYTF. CDR3 coding DNA: TGTGCCAGCAGGCAAGAATCAGGGGGCAGGAATGGCTACACCTTC.

This chain links TRBV28 with TRBJ1-2; D possibly corresponds to TRBD1 (6 bases). This CDR3 has 13 residues. Trimming cost V 2 bases and J 4 bases, with 8 bases left between them. Germline CDR1 and CDR2: MDHEN and SYDVKM. The CDR3 DNA follows: TGTGCCAGCAGTTTAAGGGGGATCTATGGCTACACCTTC. Translated: CASSLRGIYGYTF.

This clone was recorded a few times. The chain is built from TRBV23-1 and TRBJ1-5, with D possibly TRBD1 on 6 matching bases. TRBV23-1 is an ORF for which the function is uncertain. Trimming removed 4 bases from V and 7 bases from J, with 17 bases in between. This CDR3 contains 15 residues. The CDR3 bases are TGCGCCAGCAGTCGTACAGGGATAGTATGCCAGCCCCAGCATTTT. Its translation is CASSRTGIVCQPQHF.

The chain employs TRBV6-6 and TRBJ1-1, with no clear D. This CDR3 spans 15 amino acids. Germline values: CDR1 MNHNY, CDR2 SVGAGI (reference sequence). The germline V and J ends were trimmed by 4 bases and 0 bases, with 12 bases remaining between them. CDR3 nucleotides: TGTGCCAGCAGTTCCGTCGGCGGAGTGAACACTGAAGCTTTCTTT. This codes for CASSSVGGVNTEAFF.

The chain employs TRBV6-4 and TRBJ1-3; D gene ambiguous. Germline loops: CDR1 MRHNA, CDR2 SNTAGT. V was trimmed by 10 bases and J by 3 bases, leaving 13 bases between them. This CDR3 comprises 13 residues. The CDR3 loop reads CATPPAYGNTIYF. CDR3 nucleotide sequence: TGTGCCACACCACCAGCGTATGGAAACACCATATATTTT.

This sequence joins TRBV19 and TRBJ2-1; 11 bases align to TRBD2. The trim removed 1 base at V and 9 bases at J, leaving 11 bases unmatched. The CDR3 extends over 17 amino acids. Germline-derived CDR1 and CDR2 are LNHDA and SQIVND (reference sequence). CDR3 loop: CASSIVLLAGVLTEQFF. The CDR3 coding sequence is TGTGCCAGTAGTATAGTATTACTAGCGGGAGTGCTTACTGAGCAGTTCTTC.

The chain couples TRBV5-1 to TRBJ1-4; 10 nucleotides line up with TRBD1. V lost 2 bases to trimming and J lost 6 bases; unmatched junction nucleotides: 1. Germline lookup yields CDR1 SGHRS and CDR2 YFSETQ. The CDR3 extends over 14 amino acids. The DNA of the CDR3 is TGCGCCAGCAGCTTTGGACAGGGGGATGAAAAACTGTTTTTT. Residues: CASSFGQGDEKLFF.

The chain employs TRBV6-1 and TRBJ1-5, with 7 bases identical to TRBD1. The germline V gene encodes CDR1 MNHNS and CDR2 SASEGT. Trimming took 5 bases from V and 7 from J; bases not matched to a gene: 8. This CDR3 is 14 amino acids long. CDR3 DNA: TGTGCCAGCAGTTCCGACAGGGTTGACCAGCCCCAGCATTTT. Translation gives CASSSDRVDQPQHF.

The rearrangement joins TRBV5-1 to TRBJ2-7; D may be TRBD1 (6 bases). CDR1 SGHRS and CDR2 YFSETQ come from the germline V gene. This CDR3 is 11 amino acids long. Trimming cost V 3 bases and J 6 bases, with 7 bases left between them. The CDR3 DNA sequence: TGCGCCAGCAGCTCCAGGGGCGAGCAGTACTTC. Encoded protein: CASSSRGEQYF.

This rearrangement joins TRBV2 to TRBJ2-3; no definite D call. The V gene lost 3 bases and the J gene lost 2 bases, with 9 bases spanning the gap. The CDR3 spans 14 residues. The germline CDR1 and CDR2 sequences are SNHLY and FYNNEI. Here the CDR3 reads CASSETGYTDTQYF. In DNA form, the CDR3 reads TGTGCCAGCAGTGAGACGGGTTACACAGATACGCAGTATTTT.

The rearrangement uses TRBV9 and TRBJ2-3, with no clear D. Germline V gene lookup returns CDR1 SGDLS and CDR2 YYNGEE. This CDR3 is built from 12 residues. The V gene lost 4 bases and the J gene lost 4 bases, with 7 bases spanning the gap. CDR3 in amino acids: CASSTDADTQYF. The CDR3 nucleotides read TGTGCCAGCAGCACAGACGCAGATACGCAGTATTTT.

This chain uses TRBV2 with TRBJ1-2; perhaps TRBD1 as D (6 bases). The V gene's germline CDR1 is SNHLY and CDR2 FYNNEI. The V and J ends lost 6 bases and 6 bases respectively, with 14 bases between them. The CDR3 runs to 13 residues. The CDR3, as DNA: TGTGCCAGCAGCTTACAGGGATGGGATGGCTACACCTTC. Translating gives CASSLQGWDGYTF.

V usage is TRBV7-8 and J usage is TRBJ2-3; TRBD2 might be the D (5 bases). Germline CDR1 and CDR2: SGHVS and FQNEAQ. Trimming took off 4 bases at V and 0 bases at J, with 14 bases between the two ends. This CDR3 contains 16 residues. CDR3 sequence (DNA): TGTGCCAGCAGCTATCTGGCGGGCTTTAGCACAGATACGCAGTATTTT. It yields the protein CASSYLAGFSTDTQYF. Variable domain in full (rest from reference TRBV7-8 and TRBJ2-3): GAGVSQSPRYKVAKRGQDVALRCDPISGHVSLFWYQQALGQGPEFLTYFQNEAQLDKSGLPSDRFFAERPEGSVSTLKIQRTQQEDSAVYLCASSYLAGFSTDTQYFGPGTRLTVL.

The V call is TRBV6-6, the J call TRBJ1-5; perhaps TRBD1 as D (6 bases). V was cut by 2 bases and J by 8 bases, with 13 bases left in between. CDR1 is MNHNY, CDR2 SVGAGI, per germline (reference sequence). The length of the CDR3 is 14 residues. DNA for the CDR3: TGTGCCAGCAGTTACACAGGGTCAATCAAGCCCCAGCATTTT. Residues: CASSYTGSIKPQHF.

V is TRBV19 and J is TRBJ1-3; no definite D call. Germline V CDR1 and CDR2: LNHDA, SQIVND (reference sequence). The CDR3 has 15 residues. V dropped 2 bases and J dropped 2 bases, with 10 bases sitting between them. DNA of the CDR3: TGTGCCAGTAGTATATACCGGAGTCCTGGAAACACCATATATTTT. It yields the protein CASSIYRSPGNTIYF.

This clone was detected only once. The chain employs TRBV27 and TRBJ2-5; the match to TRBD2 covers 8 bases. Germline V gene sequence: CDR1 MNHEY, CDR2 SMNVEV (reference sequence). The CDR3 runs 16 residues. V lost 2 bases to trimming and J lost 0 bases; unmatched junction nucleotides: 5. CDR3 sequence reads: CASSLGAGAYQETQYF. CDR3 sequence (DNA): TGTGCCAGCAGTTTAGGAGCGGGAGCGTACCAAGAGACCCAGTACTTC.

This clone has a single count. The V and J genes are TRBV18 and TRBJ1-4; D uncertain. V was clipped by 3 bases and J by 8 bases, with 10 bases between them. Germline V CDR1 and CDR2: KGHSH, LQKENI. This CDR3 comprises 13 residues. The CDR3 region is CASSPPSWEKLFF. The CDR3 region has the DNA TGTGCCAGCTCACCCCCCAGTTGGGAAAAACTGTTTTTT.

The chain employs TRBV5-1 and TRBJ2-5, with 11 bases fitting TRBD2. V shed 0 bases, J shed 5 bases, and the junction held 3 bases outside the gene matches. The CDR3 spans 15 residues. Germline CDR1 SGHRS, CDR2 YFSETQ. In DNA form, the CDR3 reads TGCGCCAGCAGCTTGGAACTAGCGGGAGTGGAGACCCAGTACTTC. This sequence encodes CASSLELAGVETQYF.

This chain connects TRBV7-3 to TRBJ2-5; possible D gene TRBD2, 5 bases. Germline assignment: CDR1 SGHTA and CDR2 FQGTGA. V was shortened by 2 bases and J by 2 bases, with 15 bases between the two germline ends. The CDR3 loop spans 16 amino acids. The CDR3 loop reads CASSLSSLASQETQYF. In DNA, the CDR3 is TGTGCCAGCAGCTTATCATCCCTAGCTTCTCAAGAGACCCAGTACTTC.

The CDR3 spells CASRGQGAYEQYF. The CDR3 region has the DNA TGTGCCAGCAGAGGACAGGGAGCCTACGAGCAGTACTTC. The rearrangement joins TRBV28 to TRBJ2-7; 8 bases match TRBD1. The CDR3 extends over 13 amino acids. From germline, CDR1 is MDHEN and CDR2 SYDVKM. With V trimmed by 6 bases and J by 2 bases, 3 bases remained unmatched.

The V call is TRBV7-3, the J call TRBJ2-3; D may be TRBD1 (5 bases). Germline-derived CDR1 and CDR2 are SGHTA and FQGTGA. The CDR3 covers 16 residues. Trimming pared 2 bases from V and 4 bases from J, leaving 16 bases between. The CDR3 region is CASSLGPGPISDTQYF. The CDR3 DNA reads TGTGCCAGCAGCTTAGGGCCAGGGCCCATCTCAGATACGCAGTATTTT.

The J gene is TRBJ1-2, the V gene TRBV28; the match to TRBD1 covers 8 bases. V shed 6 bases, J shed 4 bases, and the junction held 4 bases outside the gene matches. The CDR3 runs to 13 residues. Germline assignment: CDR1 MDHEN and CDR2 SYDVKM. The CDR3 DNA reads as TGTGCCAGCAGAACAACAGGGGGCTATGGCTACACCTTC. It translates to CASRTTGGYGYTF.

The rearrangement links TRBV6-5 to TRBJ2-7, with 7 bases fitting TRBD1. Germline trimming cut 10 bases from V and 6 bases from J; bases unmatched to any gene: 9. CDR1 MNHEY and CDR2 SVGAGI come from the germline V gene. The CDR3 has 12 residues. The CDR3 is CATAPTGLEQYF. In DNA form, the CDR3 reads TGTGCCACCGCCCCGACAGGGCTCGAGCAGTACTTC.

This clone occurred once. V and J are TRBV5-1 and TRBJ1-1; D is perhaps TRBD1 (6 bases). CDR1 and CDR2 (germline): SGHRS, YFSETQ. The ends were cut back, 1 base at V and 5 bases at J, with 9 bases in the middle. There are 13 residues in the CDR3. The CDR3 region has the DNA TGCGCCAGCAGCTTGACAGGGCGTACTGAAGCTTTCTTT. Encoded protein: CASSLTGRTEAFF.

The J gene is TRBJ2-1, the V gene TRBV7-7; TRBD1 aligns across 10 bases. This CDR3 spans 16 amino acids. Germline CDR1 SSHAT, CDR2 FNYEAQ (reference sequence). V was clipped by 0 bases and J by 8 bases; unmatched bases: 7. CDR3 DNA: TGTGCCAGCAGCTTAGCCTTGGACAGGGGGTTCGATGAGCAGTTCTTC. Translating it yields CASSLALDRGFDEQFF.

The chain couples TRBV12-5 to TRBJ2-2; 9 positions match TRBD1. Germline CDR1 and CDR2: LGHNT and FRNRAP. The CDR3 runs to 16 residues. J lost 3 bases, V lost 6 bases, and 8 bases had no gene match. As DNA, the CDR3 is TGTGCTAGTGGCGTTACAGGGGGCGTTGACACCGGGGAGCTGTTTTTT. Translated: CASGVTGGVDTGELFF.

This chain links TRBV11-3 with TRBJ2-5; weak D call: TRBD2 (6 bases). Germline loops: CDR1 SGHNT, CDR2 YENEEA. The CDR3 is made up of 14 amino acids. The V gene lost 6 bases and the J gene lost 4 bases, with 15 bases spanning the gap. CDR3 nucleotide sequence: TGTGCCAGCAGAGCAGGGACGGAGGGAGAGACCCAGTACTTC. The encoded protein is CASRAGTEGETQYF.

A few counts support this clone. Other DNA sequences in this sample translate to the same CDR3. V usage is TRBV5-4 and J usage is TRBJ2-7, with D uncertain. Trimming cost V 0 bases and J 0 bases, with 10 bases left between them. Germline V gene lookup returns CDR1 SGHNT and CDR2 YYREEE (reference sequence). This CDR3 contains 15 residues. CDR3 in amino acids: CASSLGAGSSYEQYF. CDR3 DNA: TGTGCCAGCAGCTTGGGGGCAGGCAGCTCCTACGAGCAGTACTTC.

V and J are TRBV7-6 and TRBJ1-2; TRBD1 matches at 10 bases. Germline loops: CDR1 SGHVS, CDR2 FNYEAQ. This CDR3 contains 14 residues. Trimming removed 5 bases from V and 7 bases from J; junction bases left unmatched: 7. This CDR3 reads CASSPRQGAFGYTF. CDR3 coding DNA: TGTGCCAGCAGCCCCCGACAGGGGGCGTTTGGCTACACCTTC.

This chain uses TRBV6-1 with TRBJ2-7; 10 bases are shared with TRBD2. This CDR3 region has 16 residues. J gave up 4 bases and V 4 bases, and 10 bases lay outside the gene matches. Germline V gene data show CDR1 as MNHNS and CDR2 as SASEGT. The CDR3 nucleotides read TGTGCCAGCAGTGGGGCTAGCGGGAGCATATGGTACGAGCAGTACTTC. Its protein is CASSGASGSIWYEQYF.

V and J are TRBV5-6 and TRBJ2-7, with 12 bases identical to TRBD1. V lost 7 bases and J lost 6; bases outside the gene matches: 5. This CDR3 has 13 amino acids. The germline V gene encodes CDR1 SGHDT and CDR2 YYEEEE. CDR3 DNA: TGTGCCAGCCTCCGGGACAGGGGGCGCGAGCAGTACTTC. Translated: CASLRDRGREQYF.